These 18 T cell receptor beta chains share one sample of origin, sequenced in a study of tumor-infiltrating lymphocytes in primary liver carcinoma. Constant-region priming of roughly 0.45 ug total RNA yielded TCR beta cDNA. Sequencing libraries for TCR beta derived from three nested multiplex PCR rounds that used slightly modified ARM-PCR. Two initial PCR rounds of about 9 cycles each paired TRBV1-TRBV30 forward primers with a C-beta reverse primer. One entry per CDR3 protein, called by TCRdb with MiXCR from the multiplex PCR reads. The sample gives more than 50,000 distinct CDR3 sequences, about 70% of which show up once; about 25% is in the top ten. From unsorted bulk tissue weighing about 20-32 mg, DNA and RNA were co-extracted. Sequenced sample: liver tumor tissue from sampling region 2. Noted subset: tumor region T2, inferior pole. The receptors here all came from a man aged 40-49 years with primary liver carcinoma and hepatitis B virus infection.

The V and J genes are TRBV5-6 and TRBJ2-3; 10 nucleotides agree with TRBD2. CDR1 SGHDT and CDR2 YYEEEE come from the germline V gene. V trimming: 5 bases; J trimming: 6 bases; junction bases outside the gene matches: 9. This CDR3 comprises 15 residues. The CDR3 DNA reads TGTGCCAGCAGAACTGGGACTAGCGCCAGGGATACGCAGTATTTT. This sequence encodes CASRTGTSARDTQYF.

Worth noting for this clonotype: Possible read error: a much larger clone is one base away. This chain joins TRBV25-1 and TRBJ2-7; the D gene is possibly TRBD2 (5 bases). Trimming took 2 bases from V and 10 from J, leaving 12 bases between them. From germline, CDR1 is MGHDK and CDR2 SYGVNS. The CDR3 spans 12 residues. The CDR3 bases are TGTGCCAGCAGTGAACTAGTGGGAGAACAGTACTTC. It specifies CASSELVGEQYF.

Note on this clonotype: Possible read error: a much larger clone is one base away. This chain uses TRBV28 with TRBJ1-2, with 12 positions matching TRBD1. CDR3 length: 15 residues. CDR1 and CDR2 (germline): MDHEN, SYDVKM. V gave up 7 bases and J gave up 7 bases; unmatched junction bases: 10. The CDR3 loop is CASNLSGQGAIGYTF. The CDR3 nucleotides are TGTGCCAGCAACCTTTCGGGACAGGGGGCAATTGGCTACACCTTC.

Notes on this clonotype: Possible read error: a much larger clone is one base away. CDR3 residues: CASLRYGGPSEQFF. The CDR3 DNA reads TGTGCCAGCCTTCGGTATGGAGGGCCCAGTGAGCAGTTCTTC. The J gene is TRBJ2-1, the V gene TRBV28; TRBD2 is a possible D gene (6 bases). Germline values: CDR1 MDHEN, CDR2 SYDVKM. The CDR3 sequence is 14 residues long. Between the trimmed V and J ends, which lost 8 bases and 9 bases, there was a span of 20 bases.

On this clonotype: The junction does not match germline at one end; this may be a read error. The J gene is TRBJ1-1, the V gene TRBV6-6; D ambiguous. The CDR3 consists of 16 residues. CDR1 is MNHNY and CDR2 is SVGAGI in the germline V gene (reference sequence). This chain's CDR3 is CASSSEIVAANTEAFF. For the CDR3, the DNA is TGTGCCAGTAGTTCAGAAATAGTTGCCGCTAACACTGAAGCTTTCTTT.

Comments on this clonotype: The CDR3 end shows no conserved phenylalanine or tryptophan, and so a read error is likely. V usage is TRBV7-9 and J usage is TRBJ2-1; TRBD2 matches at 7 bases. The trim removed 0 bases at V and 0 bases at J, leaving 5 bases unmatched. The CDR3 spans 17 residues. The germline gives CDR1 SEHNR, CDR2 FQNEAQ (reference sequence). The DNA for the CDR3 is TGTGCCAGCAGCTTAGCGGTGGGCGGGAGCTCCTACAATGAGCAGTTCTAC. This codes for CASSLAVGGSSYNEQFY.

This sequence joins TRBV7-8 and TRBJ2-1; D might be TRBD2 (5 bases). Germline CDR1 and CDR2: SGHVS and FQNEAQ. V shed 5 bases and J shed 13 bases, with 12 bases lying between them. The length of the CDR3 is 11 residues. CDR3 region: CASSHRTSQFF. As DNA, the CDR3 is TGTGCCAGCAGCCATAGGACTTCCCAGTTCTTC.

As for this clonotype: A junction end diverges from the germline sequence, so it may reflect a read error. The genes are TRBV11-2 and TRBJ1-4, with D uncertain. Germline V lookup: CDR1 SGHAT, CDR2 FQNNGV. CDR3 length equals 14 residues. The DNA for the CDR3 is TGCACCAGCAGCTTAGAGGTTGGCGACGAAAAACTGTTTTTT. Amino acid sequence: CTSSLEVGDEKLFF.

Of note for this clonotype: The junction differs from germline at one of its ends, possibly a read error. The rearrangement links TRBV13 to TRBJ1-6; 7 nucleotides line up with TRBD1. There are 17 residues in the CDR3. Germline V lookup: CDR1 PRHDT, CDR2 FYEKMQ (reference sequence). CDR3: CASILSISGGHNSPLHF. In nucleotides, the CDR3 is TGTGCCAGCATCTTAAGCATATCAGGGGGTCACAATTCACCCCTCCACTTT.

This clonotype was recorded once. One end of the junction does not line up with germline, which may come from a read error. The chain links TRBV11-2 to TRBJ2-7, with no clear D. The CDR3 contains 14 residues. From germline, CDR1 is SGHAT and CDR2 FQNNGV. This chain's CDR3 is CVSSLTDGVYELYF. DNA of the CDR3: TGTGTCAGTAGCTTAACCGACGGAGTCTACGAGCTGTACTTC.

This chain uses TRBV28 with TRBJ2-3, with TRBD1 matching over 8 bases. The CDR3 is 20 residues long. The V gene end was trimmed by 8 bases and the J gene end by 0 bases; junction bases not matched to a gene: 22. CDR1 is MDHEN and CDR2 is SYDVKM in the germline V gene. The CDR3 sequence is CASLPQGQAARGTSTDTQYF. The CDR3 nucleotides read TGTGCCAGCCTTCCACAGGGACAGGCTGCCAGGGGAACTAGCACAGATACGCAGTATTTT. Full variable domain (missing parts from reference TRBV28 and TRBJ2-3): DVKVTQSSRYLVKRTGEKVFLECVQDMDHENMFWYRQDPGLGLRLIYFSYDVKMKEKGDIPEGYSVSREKKERFSLILESASTNQTSMYLCASLPQGQAARGTSTDTQYFGPGTRLTVL.

About this clonotype: No conserved phenylalanine or tryptophan is present at the end of the CDR3, so a read error is the likely explanation. The V and J genes are TRBV5-8 and TRBJ2-1, with D hard to call. V lost 0 bases to trimming and J lost 4 bases, with 8 bases between them. Germline V gene data show CDR1 as SGHTS and CDR2 as YDEGEE. CDR3 length: 14 residues. CDR3 DNA: TGTGCCAGCAGCTTGGTGGGATCGTACAATGAGCAGTTCCTC. This encodes CASSLVGSYNEQFL.

The J gene is TRBJ2-2, the V gene TRBV14, with D maybe TRBD1 (6 bases). Per germline, CDR1 SGHDN and CDR2 FVKESK. There are 15 residues in the CDR3. The V end was cut by 8 bases, the J end by 6 bases, with 19 bases between. The CDR3 sequence is CASGTSGASAGELFF. The CDR3 DNA sequence: TGTGCCAGCGGCACCTCAGGGGCTTCGGCCGGGGAGCTGTTTTTT.

About this clonotype: The final CDR3 position lacks the conserved phenylalanine or tryptophan, pointing to a likely read error. The chain recombines TRBV29-1 with TRBJ2-5; maybe TRBD1 (6 bases). CDR1 and CDR2 from the germline V gene are SQVTM and ANQGSEA. The CDR3 extends over 15 amino acids. CDR3 sequence: CRVGKQGGRQETQYL. The CDR3 nucleotides read TGCAGAGTCGGTAAACAGGGCGGTAGGCAAGAGACCCAGTACTTA.

This clonotype was observed once. Likely a read error: the CDR3 ends without its conserved phenylalanine or tryptophan. The DNA is omitted, as the CDR3 cannot be located on it reliably, and the CDR3 follows TCRdb's listing. V is TRBV11-2 and J is TRBJ2-5; the table assigns TRBD2, which was not confirmed against the DNA. Including both end residues, the CDR3 is 16 amino acids long. Germline V gene data show CDR1 as SGHAT and CDR2 as FQNNGV. The CDR3 loop is CASSLVPASGQETHYI.

In regard to this clonotype: The CDR3 ends on some other residue instead of the conserved phenylalanine or tryptophan, so this is likely a read error. The chain carries TRBV11-2 and TRBJ2-7; 9 bases align to TRBD1. Trimming cost V 7 bases and J 4 bases; bases outside gene matches: 11. The CDR3 extends over 15 amino acids. CDR1 SGHAT and CDR2 FQNNGV come from the germline V gene. As DNA, the CDR3 is TGTGCCAGCAACCCTACAGGGGGCCGGAGGTACGAGCAGTACATC. It codes for CASNPTGGRRYEQYI.

This clonotype came up many times. The CDR3 region is CSVEAHPQYF. CDR3 in DNA: TGCAGCGTTGAAGCGCATCCTCAGTATTTT. This chain joins TRBV29-1 and TRBJ2-3; no reliable D call. The CDR3 length is 10 residues. Germline assignment: CDR1 SQVTM and CDR2 ANQGSEA. V was cut by 1 base and J by 12 bases, with 8 bases left in between.

This clonotype has at least ten counts. This chain links TRBV4-1 with TRBJ2-1; TRBD2 matches 8 bases. This CDR3 has 18 residues. CDR1 is MGHRA and CDR2 is YSYEKL in the germline V gene. The J segment lost 0 bases and the V segment lost 0 bases, leaving 7 bases of the junction unmatched. The CDR3 coding sequence is TGCGCCAGCAGCCAAGAGTGGTTGGCGGGAGGCTCCTACAATGAGCAGTTCTTC. This encodes CASSQEWLAGGSYNEQFF.